This entry lists 16 T cell receptor beta chains sequenced from one sample in a study of blood T cell repertoires in COVID-19. TCRdb's table, derived via immunoSEQ multiplex PCR, lists solely in-frame clones and lacks some. This sample has about 200,000 clones, with approximately 87% found just once. Sequenced material: peripheral blood. The receptors were gathered from a man aged 60 to 69 who had recovered from COVID-19.

This clone was recorded a few times. The gene calls are TRBV11-2 and TRBJ1-4; D gene unclear. In germline, CDR1 is SGHAT, CDR2 FQNNGV. The CDR3 runs 14 residues. Trimming pared 1 base from V and 7 bases from J, leaving 10 bases between. The CDR3 nucleotides read TGTGCCAGCAGCTTAGCCCCGCGGGGTGAAAAACTGTTTTTT. Encoded protein: CASSLAPRGEKLFF.

The rearrangement joins TRBV2 to TRBJ1-6; D is uncertain. Per germline, CDR1 SNHLY and CDR2 FYNNEI. Trimming cost V 3 bases and J 6 bases, with 9 bases left between them. The length of the CDR3 is 14 residues. The CDR3 spells CASSDLGPNSPLHF. The CDR3, as DNA: TGTGCCAGCAGTGATCTTGGGCCTAATTCACCCCTCCACTTT.

J is TRBJ1-2 and V is TRBV5-1, with D perhaps matching TRBD1 (5 bases). Germline V gene lookup returns CDR1 SGHRS and CDR2 YFSETQ. The V end lost 0 bases, the J end lost 8 bases, and 14 bases lay between the germline ends. This CDR3 spans 14 amino acids. The CDR3 bases are TGCGCCAGCAGCTTGGGGGCGGGGGAGGACGGCTACACCTTC. This gives the protein CASSLGAGEDGYTF.

The gene calls are TRBV27 and TRBJ2-5; 9 bases agree with TRBD1. Per the germline V gene, CDR1 is MNHEY and CDR2 is SMNVEV (reference sequence). Trimming cost V 6 bases and J 5 bases; bases outside gene matches: 7. This CDR3 is built from 14 residues. The DNA of the CDR3 is TGTGCCAGCAGAAAACAGGGGGCGCGGGAGACCCAGTACTTC. Protein sequence: CASRKQGARETQYF.

This chain connects TRBV6-6 to TRBJ1-3; D gene ambiguous. Trimming took 2 bases from V and 9 from J, leaving 8 bases between them. The CDR3 is made up of 12 amino acids. Germline CDR1 and CDR2: MNHNY and SVGAGI (reference sequence). The CDR3 sequence: CASSYRPSTIYF. The CDR3 bases are TGTGCCAGCAGTTACCGACCTAGCACCATATATTTT.

The chain is built from TRBV9 and TRBJ2-2; no definite D call. Per the germline V gene, CDR1 is SGDLS and CDR2 is YYNGEE. The CDR3 is 15 residues long. The V end lost 3 bases, the J end lost 1 base, and 10 bases lay between the germline ends. CDR3 in DNA: TGTGCCAGCAGCGGGGTGACTCTGAACACCGGGGAGCTGTTTTTT. It codes for CASSGVTLNTGELFF.

This chain uses TRBV4-3 with TRBJ1-2; D unresolved. Trimming removed 1 base from V and 1 base from J, with 10 bases in between. The CDR3 is made up of 15 amino acids. Germline V gene lookup returns CDR1 LGHNA and CDR2 YSLEER. This chain's CDR3 is CASSQGPGVNYGYTF. CDR3 nucleotides: TGCGCCAGCAGCCAAGGTCCAGGCGTTAACTATGGCTACACCTTC.

The V and J genes are TRBV5-6 and TRBJ2-5, with D unclear. Per germline, CDR1 SGHDT and CDR2 YYEEEE. Between the trimmed V and J ends, which lost 2 bases and 3 bases, there was a span of 8 bases. The CDR3 loop spans 13 amino acids. CDR3: CASSLYAKETQYF. In DNA, the CDR3 is TGTGCCAGCAGCTTATATGCGAAAGAGACCCAGTACTTC. Full variable domain (rest looked up from reference TRBV5-6 and TRBJ2-5): DAGVTQSPTHLIKTRGQQVTLRCSPKSGHDTVSWYQQALGQGPQFIFQYYEEEERQRGNFPDRFSGHQFPNYSSELNVNALLLGDSALYLCASSLYAKETQYFGPGTRLLVL.

This clone showed up just a few times. The chain combines TRBV5-1 with TRBJ2-6; D may be TRBD2 (6 bases). Deletions cut 4 bases from V and 0 bases from J, with 8 bases between. The CDR3 length is 15 residues. Germline CDR1 is SGHRS and CDR2 is YFSETQ. CDR3 in amino acids: CASSGGFSGANVLTF. CDR3 nucleotides: TGCGCCAGCAGCGGGGGGTTCTCTGGGGCCAACGTCCTGACTTTC.

The chain links TRBV5-1 to TRBJ2-5, with a possible D match to TRBD2 (7 bases). The V end was cut by 2 bases, the J end by 5 bases, with 16 bases between. The CDR3 is made up of 15 amino acids. CDR1 is SGHRS, CDR2 YFSETQ, per germline. CDR3 DNA sequence: TGCGCCAGCAGCTTCGGACGGGGGGCCGGGGAGACCCAGTACTTC. Residues: CASSFGRGAGETQYF.

This clone has more than one count but fewer than ten. The chain is built from TRBV19 and TRBJ1-3; unclear D gene. Trimming removed 2 bases from V and 6 bases from J, with 14 bases in between. The CDR3 has 15 residues. In germline, CDR1 is LNHDA, CDR2 SQIVND (reference sequence). This chain's CDR3 is CASSIQLSTLNTIYF. DNA for the CDR3: TGTGCCAGTAGTATACAACTCTCCACCCTAAACACCATATATTTT. The full variable domain, its missing parts supplied by reference TRBV19 and TRBJ1-3, is DGGITQSPKYLFRKEGQNVTLSCEQNLNHDAMYWYRQDPGQGLRLIYYSQIVNDFQKGDIAEGYSVSREKKESFPLTVTSAQKNPTAFYLCASSIQLSTLNTIYFGEGSWLTVV.

V usage is TRBV12-3 or TRBV12-4 and J usage is TRBJ2-3; possible D gene TRBD1, 6 bases. The length of the CDR3 is 13 residues. Trimming stripped 5 bases from V and 5 bases from J, with 11 bases between. CDR3 amino acids: CASSGAGEDTQYF. As DNA, the CDR3 is TGTGCCAGCAGTGGGGCAGGGGAAGATACGCAGTATTTT.

The CDR3 protein is CASSFSTGHYGYTF. For the CDR3, the DNA is TGTGCCAGCAGTTTCTCGACAGGGCACTATGGCTACACCTTC. The chain carries TRBV28 and TRBJ1-2; 7 bases fit TRBD1. Germline V gene data show CDR1 as MDHEN and CDR2 as SYDVKM. The CDR3 is made up of 14 amino acids. V lost 3 bases and J lost 3; bases outside the gene matches: 4.

The V call is TRBV18, the J call TRBJ2-3, with D possibly TRBD2 on 6 matching bases. V lost 1 base to trimming and J lost 0 bases, with 8 bases between them. The germline V gene encodes CDR1 KGHSH and CDR2 LQKENI. This CDR3 contains 15 residues. The CDR3 DNA reads TGTGCCAGCTCACCACTCGGGACTAGCACAGATACGCAGTATTTT. It specifies CASSPLGTSTDTQYF.

The rearrangement uses TRBV14 and TRBJ1-4; no clear D gene. CDR3 size: 16 residues. In germline, CDR1 is SGHDN, CDR2 FVKESK. V was shortened by 0 bases and J by 4 bases, with 12 bases between the two germline ends. The CDR3 is CASSQDVGRFNEKLFF. The CDR3 DNA reads as TGTGCCAGCAGCCAAGATGTCGGCAGGTTTAATGAAAAACTGTTTTTT. Looking up the rest from reference TRBV14 and TRBJ1-4 gives the full variable domain: EAGVTQFPSHSVIEKGQTVTLRCDPISGHDNLYWYRRVMGKEIKFLLHFVKESKQDESGMPNNRFLAERTGGTYSTLKVQPAELEDSGVYFCASSQDVGRFNEKLFFGSGTQLSVL.

This chain connects TRBV9 to TRBJ2-2; 7 bases line up with TRBD1. From germline, CDR1 is SGDLS and CDR2 YYNGEE. J lost 7 bases, V lost 3 bases, and 9 bases had no gene match. This CDR3 contains 15 residues. The CDR3 here is CASSARDSQGGELFF. CDR3 sequence (DNA): TGTGCCAGCAGCGCCCGGGACAGTCAGGGCGGGGAGCTGTTTTTT. The complete variable domain, with remaining parts taken from reference TRBV9 and TRBJ2-2, reads DSGVTQTPKHLITATGQRVTLRCSPRSGDLSVYWYQQSLDQGLQFLIQYYNGEERAKGNILERFSAQQFPDLHSELNLSSLELGDSALYFCASSARDSQGGELFFGEGSRLTVL.